This passage covers 2 T cell receptor beta chains from one sample sequenced in a study of blood T cells in healthy people across ages. Primed by a sample-barcoded 5' primer and a J-beta primer mix, a second PCR proceeded for about 6 to 12 cycles. From the 5' RACE reads, TCRdb called clonotypes with MiXCR, one entry per CDR3 protein. The sample holds around 780,000 distinct CDR3 sequences, more than 50% seen once. What was sequenced was blood. The receptors here all came from a man aged 35 to 55 in good health.

This clonotype was observed at least ten times. The chain recombines TRBV29-1 with TRBJ2-7; the D gene is possibly TRBD2 (6 bases). V lost 3 bases and J lost 1, with 7 bases in between. This CDR3 comprises 12 residues. Per germline, CDR1 SQVTM and CDR2 ANQGSEA. Here the CDR3 reads CSVEAGSYEQYF. CDR3 nucleotides: TGCAGCGTTGAGGCGGGGTCCTACGAGCAGTACTTC.

The chain links TRBV10-3 to TRBJ1-2; TRBD1 agrees at 10 bases. Germline assignment: CDR1 ENHRY and CDR2 SYGVKD. The ends lost 6 bases at V and 8 bases at J; junction bases unmatched: 9. The CDR3 spans 14 residues. This CDR3 is CAISPTGTGDGYTF. The CDR3 region has the DNA TGTGCCATCAGCCCGACCGGGACAGGGGACGGCTACACCTTC.